The rows below give T cell receptor beta chains drawn from one sample of a study of T cells in narcolepsy. Using immunoSEQ multiplex PCR, the repertoire was profiled, and TCRdb retains in-frame clones only, with some absent. The table records around 35,000 clones, 82% of them present only once. The specimen sequenced was CD45RA- memory CD4+ T cells from PBMCs. The source of these receptors is a human donor with narcolepsy. Both conserved end residues are part of each CDR3. Fields, in order: clone size, J gene, D gene, V gene, CDR3 protein, CDR3 DNA. D genes are given only for firm matches. Not every row has a clone size; where given, it reads once, few, many or a size class.

NA | TRBJ2-7 | NA | TRBV9 | CASSPPRGWQYF | TGTGCCAGCAGCCCCCCCCGCGGTTGGCAGTACTTC
NA | TRBJ2-5 | NA | TRBV2 | CASSDWVFQETQYF | TGTGCCAGCAGTGATTGGGTATTCCAAGAGACCCAGTACTTC
few | TRBJ2-7 | NA | TRBV19 | CASAISGTAFYEQYF | TGTGCCAGCGCCATTAGTGGGACGGCTTTCTACGAGCAGTACTTC
NA | TRBJ1-1 | NA | TRBV5-1 | CASSRVMNTEAFF | TGCGCCAGCAGTCGGGTCATGAACACTGAAGCTTTCTTT
NA | TRBJ2-3 | NA | TRBV6-5 | CASSHLAGSTDTQYF | TGTGCCAGCAGTCACCTCGCTGGGTCTACAGATACGCAGTATTTT
NA | TRBJ1-2 | NA | TRBV14 | CASSLNYGGNYGYTF | TGTGCCAGCAGCCTCAACTATGGGGGCAACTATGGCTACACCTTC
NA | TRBJ1-5 | TRBD1 | TRBV7-8 | CASSSDRVQPQHF | TGTGCCAGCAGCTCGGACAGGGTTCAGCCCCAGCATTTT
few | TRBJ1-1 | NA | TRBV29-1 | CSVLVPGTEAFF | TGCAGCGTACTGGTCCCGGGGACTGAAGCTTTCTTT
NA | TRBJ1-1 | NA | TRBV10-1 | CASSLQVDTEAFF | TGCGCCAGCAGTTTACAGGTCGACACTGAAGCTTTCTTT
NA | TRBJ2-3 | TRBD2 | TRBV28 | CASGLSSGRVDTQYF | TGTGCCAGCGGCCTCTCTAGCGGGAGGGTAGATACGCAGTATTTT
NA | TRBJ2-2 | NA | TRBV30 | CAWTRQVNTGELFF | TGTGCCTGGACCCGACAGGTGAACACCGGGGAGCTGTTTTTT
few | TRBJ1-2 | TRBD1 | TRBV9 | CASSPGQGKHGYTF | TGTGCCAGCAGCCCGGGACAGGGGAAGCATGGCTACACCTTC
NA | TRBJ2-2 | NA | TRBV5-1 | CASSLAGGPNTGELFF | TGCGCCAGCAGCTTGGCCGGGGGGCCGAACACCGGGGAGCTGTTTTTT
NA | TRBJ1-1 | NA | TRBV29-1 | CSVDVQGLGAFF | TGCAGCGTTGACGTTCAGGGATTAGGAGCTTTCTTT
NA | TRBJ2-1 | NA | TRBV5-6 | CASTSVLGRDNEQFF | TGTGCCAGCACCTCCGTGCTAGGTAGGGACAATGAGCAGTTCTTC
NA | TRBJ1-6 | NA | TRBV7-2 | CASSSLEAGSGVSPLHF | TGTGCCAGCAGCTCTCTCGAGGCGGGGTCAGGCGTTTCACCCCTCCACTTT
NA | TRBJ1-1 | NA | TRBV28 | CASSEGLGSTEAFF | TGTGCCAGCAGTGAGGGTTTGGGGAGCACTGAAGCTTTCTTT
NA | TRBJ1-6 | TRBD1 | TRBV11-3 | CASSLTGWSPLHF | TGTGCCAGCAGCTTGACAGGGTGGTCACCCCTCCACTTT
NA | TRBJ2-5 | TRBD1 | TRBV18 | CASSPNAPGGGETQYF | TGTGCCAGCTCACCGAACGCCCCAGGGGGCGGCGAGACCCAGTACTTC
NA | TRBJ2-2 | NA | TRBV6-5 | CASSYMGNTGELFF | TGTGCCAGCAGTTACATGGGGAACACCGGGGAGCTGTTTTTT
NA | TRBJ1-3 | NA | TRBV28 | CASTVSGNTIYF | TGTGCCAGCACAGTCTCTGGAAACACCATATATTTT
once | TRBJ2-7 | TRBD1 | TRBV10-3 | CAISEPGQGKYEQYF | TGTGCCATCAGTGAGCCGGGACAGGGGAAGTACGAGCAGTACTTC
NA | TRBJ2-2 | NA | TRBV10-1 | CASSEMGAVGAGELFF | TGCGCCAGCAGTGAGATGGGAGCTGTGGGGGCCGGGGAGCTGTTTTTT
NA | TRBJ1-2 | NA | TRBV27 | CASSSLQGLSGYTF | TGTGCCAGCAGTTCCCTACAGGGTCTCAGCGGCTACACCTTC
NA | TRBJ2-5 | NA | TRBV29-1 | CSVLGGGLQQETQYF | TGCAGCGTGTTAGGGGGGGGGCTGCAACAAGAGACCCAGTACTTC
NA | TRBJ1-2 | NA | TRBV5-5 | CASAKDSANYGYTF | TGTGCCAGCGCTAAGGACAGCGCTAACTATGGCTACACCTTC
few | TRBJ2-4 | NA | TRBV19 | CASSVGTAKNIQYF | TGTGCCAGTAGTGTCGGGACAGCCAAAAACATTCAGTACTTC
once | TRBJ2-2 | TRBD2 | TRBV9 | CASSAIAGDTGELFF | TGTGCCAGCAGCGCCATAGCGGGCGACACCGGGGAGCTGTTTTTT
NA | TRBJ2-1 | TRBD1 | TRBV19 | CASRKGTGGLNEQFF | TGTGCCAGTAGAAAAGGGACAGGGGGATTGAATGAGCAGTTCTTC
NA | TRBJ2-7 | TRBD2 | TRBV29-1 | CSVETSGTYEQYF | TGCAGCGTTGAAACTAGCGGTACCTACGAGCAGTACTTC
NA | TRBJ1-1 | TRBD1 | TRBV6-6 | CASTVGTGKNTEAFF | TGTGCCAGCACGGTCGGGACAGGGAAGAACACTGAAGCTTTCTTT
few | TRBJ2-3 | TRBD2 | TRBV7-6 | CASSAGTSGVVADTQYF | TGTGCCAGCAGCGCGGGGACTAGCGGGGTTGTGGCAGATACGCAGTATTTT
NA | TRBJ1-1 | TRBD1 | TRBV6-6 | CASSRPGQGAEEAFF | TGTGCCAGCAGCAGACCTGGACAGGGGGCGGAGGAAGCTTTCTTT
NA | TRBJ1-1 | NA | TRBV10-3 | CAIRENTEAFF | TGTGCCATCAGGGAGAACACTGAAGCTTTCTTT
once | TRBJ2-1 | NA | TRBV30 | CAWSVARSNEQFF | TGTGCCTGGAGTGTAGCTCGTAGCAATGAGCAGTTCTTC
NA | TRBJ2-7 | NA | TRBV13 | CASSLPLGPILSSYEQYF | TGTGCCAGCAGCCTCCCCCTCGGGCCGATATTGAGCTCCTACGAGCAGTACTTC
NA | TRBJ2-7 | TRBD2 | TRBV7-2 | CASSLVGGAHEQYF | TGTGCCAGCAGCTTAGTCGGGGGGGCCCACGAGCAGTACTTC
NA | TRBJ2-7 | TRBD1 | TRBV6-6 | CASGDWTGGYEQYF | TGTGCCAGCGGGGACTGGACAGGGGGGTACGAGCAGTACTTC
NA | TRBJ2-6 | NA | TRBV11-1 | CASSTTTESGANVLTF | TGTGCCAGCAGCACAACGACAGAGTCTGGGGCCAACGTCCTGACTTTC
once | TRBJ1-6 | TRBD1 | TRBV7-3 | CASSLAGGSNNSPLHF | TGTGCCAGCAGCTTAGCAGGGGGCAGCAATAATTCACCCCTCCACTTT
NA | TRBJ2-7 | TRBD1 | TRBV11-1 | CASSRTGGAEQYF | TGTGCCAGCAGCCGGACAGGGGGCGCCGAGCAGTACTTC
NA | TRBJ2-5 | TRBD1 | TRBV11-2 | CASSLRQGERETQYF | TGTGCCAGCAGCCTCCGACAGGGGGAGAGAGAGACCCAGTACTTC